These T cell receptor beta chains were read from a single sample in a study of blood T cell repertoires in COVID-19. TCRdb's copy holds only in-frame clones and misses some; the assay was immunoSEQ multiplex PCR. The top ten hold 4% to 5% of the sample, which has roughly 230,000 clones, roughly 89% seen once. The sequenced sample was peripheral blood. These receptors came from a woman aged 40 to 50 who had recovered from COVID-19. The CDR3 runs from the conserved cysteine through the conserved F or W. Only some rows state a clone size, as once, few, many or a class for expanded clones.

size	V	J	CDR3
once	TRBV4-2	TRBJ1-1	CASSQPSLQGAEAFF
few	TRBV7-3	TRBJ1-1	CASSPSPGFPNTEAFF
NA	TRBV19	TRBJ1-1	CASRRPGTGLDAFF
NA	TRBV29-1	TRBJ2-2	CSVARSGELFF
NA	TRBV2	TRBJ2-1	CASSGTLYNEQFF
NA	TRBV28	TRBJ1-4	CASTYPGGNEKLFF
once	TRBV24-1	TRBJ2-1	CATGSTSPGLDYNEQFF
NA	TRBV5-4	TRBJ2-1	CASSSGTSWDEQFF
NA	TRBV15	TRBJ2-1	CATSREVPPAESSYNEQFF
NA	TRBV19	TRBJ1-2	CASSMRLTPWDYGYTF
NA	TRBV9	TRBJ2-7	CASSVVGGTPTYEQYF
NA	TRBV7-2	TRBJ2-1	CASSFPTSPPLDEQFF
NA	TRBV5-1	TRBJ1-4	CASSSGQGVTNEKLFF
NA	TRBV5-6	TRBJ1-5	CASSFFDQPQHF
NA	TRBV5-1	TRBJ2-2	CASSLGTGPSGELFF
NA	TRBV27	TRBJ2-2	CASSLALAANTGELFF
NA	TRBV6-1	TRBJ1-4	CASSEGQGLRKLFF
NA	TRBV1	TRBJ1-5	CTSSQPDRIGINQPQHF
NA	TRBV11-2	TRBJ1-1	CASSLLQDMNTEAFF
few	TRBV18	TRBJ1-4	CASSPLGPEGNEKLFF
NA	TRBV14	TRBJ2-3	CASSQGQYTQYF
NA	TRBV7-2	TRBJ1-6	CASSFGTGLPPLHF
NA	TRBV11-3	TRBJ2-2	CASSVGSGAGTGELFF
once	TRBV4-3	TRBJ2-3	CASSHNRRLGQGFTDTQYF
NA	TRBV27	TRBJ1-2	CASGTGSSPYGYTF
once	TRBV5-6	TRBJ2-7	CASSFRDSSSYEQYF
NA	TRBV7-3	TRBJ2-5	CASSLTSGGWETQYF
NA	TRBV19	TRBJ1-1	CASSPALGLNTEAFF